Listed here is a single TCR beta chain. This clone appeared many times. The target of this receptor is not known. No per-base quality is available; no much larger clone lies one base away. This record belongs to a study of shared clonotypes between healthy human individuals (dated by TCRdb to between 2020 and 2021). A note on the overall study: A few men and two women, aged 18 to 49 years, made up the cohort. To increase sequencing depth and limit assay-specific biases, different laboratories used diverse techniques to prepare libraries and sequence TCR repertoires. For each donor, CD4 naive and CD4 memory were each run on three plates, CD8 naive on two plates, and CD8 memory on one plate. Between about 0.9 and 8.9 billion PBMCs per donor were obtained by leukapheresis. To estimate repertoire size and how much clonotypes are shared between individuals, the study performed deep sequencing of blood TCR repertoires from a handful of healthy adults. General conclusions and limits of the study: The small number of donors limited the genetic and exposure-history diversity represented. Pairwise subsampling led to the expectation that sequencing depth would affect the degree of clonotype sharing among donors. Sharing across a handful of donors was observed for approximately 5% of naive CD4, under 4% of naive CD8, 2% to 2.5% of memory CD4, and about 0.4% of memory CD8 clonotypes. Naive subsets generally had larger estimated clonotype richness than memory subsets did. Rarefaction of sorted-subset datasets indicated incomplete sequencing despite the large sequencing depth. Compared with non-shared clonotypes, clonotypes shared by all four sorted-subset donors had higher generation probabilities. Sampling was limited to blood, and TCR repertoires in tissue likely differ from TCR repertoires in blood.

Using the deep immunoSEQ assay, multiplex PCR amplified TCR CDR3 regions from genomic DNA. Genomic DNA extracted from each cell subset was distributed evenly over all wells of several immunoSEQ 96-well plates, and each plate served as one replicate. Each replicate PCR for sorted subsets received 150 to 250 ng genomic DNA, equal to roughly 30,000 T cell genomes. Purified libraries were measured with a Qubit 3.0 fluorometer, size-checked on a Bioanalyzer 2100, and measured again with the KAPA Library Quantification kit. A separate single-read 150-cycle Illumina NextSeq 550 flow cell was used to sequence each immunoSEQ 96-well plate. For the original study's pipeline: Because the immunoSEQ output held only junctional sequences and lacked quality scores, the filtering could not match the filtering applied to full-length reads. Sequences were annotated with PyIR, a Python wrapper for IgBLAST v1.9, using IMGT germline references to assign V/J genes and CDR3. Any read was removed if the V/J assignment was weak (E-value above 1e-6), the CDR3 was missing, or the read contained stop codons, out-of-frame junctions, or ambiguous translated residues. V3J clonotypes were defined by identical inferred V gene, J gene, and CDR3 amino acid sequence. To compute the percentage overlap between repertoires, the number of shared unique clonotypes was divided by the size of the smaller repertoire. Repertoire richness was assessed with RTK rarefaction, the Chao1 estimator, and Recon v2.1 estimates of unobserved clonotypes. Generation probabilities were computed with OLGA for all TCRbeta clonotypes obtained by the gDNA method from several donors. The immuneACCESS repertoire file appears here via TCRdb, limited to in-frame rearrangements. These files lack a portion of the clones; in checked studies, under half of the deficit traces to unresolved V genes, and the cause of the others is not known. The DNA gave D and trimming, while V, J and clone size come from that table. This sample holds about 730,000 clones; 55% to 75% were observed only once. The ten largest clones take up under 2% of the sample.

CDR1 and CDR2, per the germline V gene, are SGDLS and YYNGEE. V loses 4 bases of germline sequence and J loses 2 bases, and the interval between the two ends is 16 bases. The CDR3 holds 15 amino acids from the cysteine to the phenylalanine. Solely the CDR3 DNA is kept, with 45 bases framed from the first base. Donors were healthy HIV-negative adults with no recently reported acute infections or vaccinations. Every donor was a Caucasian adult living in Nashville, Tennessee, USA. CD4+ T cells were enriched by magnetic negative selection; naive cells were then positively selected on CD45RA, and the negative fraction formed the memory subset. After blood collection by leukapheresis, PBMCs were isolated using Ficoll-Histopaque density gradient centrifugation and then cryopreserved in the vapor phase of liquid nitrogen. Analytical flow cytometry was used to check the purity and quantity of every magnetically sorted T cell population. Each sorted fraction had its genomic DNA isolated and then quantified by UV absorbance on a Nanodrop 2000c.

The sample was memory CD4+ T cells sorted from blood. This sample's cell subset or site label indicates: CD45RA-negative fraction. This chain joins TRBV9 to TRBJ2-7; the D gene cannot be resolved reliably. The source of this sequence is a woman aged 30 to 39 in good health. The CDR3 protein: CASSPRLTPPYEQYF. Here is the DNA: TGTGCCAGCAGCCCTCGTCTGACTCCCCCCTACGAGCAGTACTTC.